The clone carrying this T cell receptor (beta chain) was detected only once. Its cognate antigen is unknown. Repertoires were generated with immunoSEQ multiplex PCR, while TCRdb's copy carries only in-frame clones and drops some. The table has roughly 120,000 clones, approximately 85% seen once; the top ten hold 1.5% to 2%. This entry belongs to a study of T cell responses to AZD1222 COVID-19 vaccine. Points from the study as a whole: Nearly half of unique spike-specific TCRs reportedly avoided B.1.351 and B.1.1.7 mutated regions. Baseline seropositives among AZD1222 recipients totaled only 5 to 7.

This TCR came from an adult in good health. Specimen: peripheral blood, collected on day 0 of AZD1222 vaccination.

The CDR3 protein is CASSQVTGRNTEAFF. CDR3 nucleotide sequence: TGTGCCAGCAGCCAAGTTACAGGGCGGAACACTGAAGCTTTCTTT. V gene TRBV3-1 (or the pseudogene TRBV3-2) combines with J gene TRBJ1-1; possible D gene TRBD1, 6 bases. Germline V lookup: CDR1 LGHDT, CDR2 YNNKEL (reference sequence). The CDR3 is 15 residues long. Trimming shortened V by 1 base and J by 1 base, and 10 bases separated the two germline ends.